The TCR beta chain under discussion was sequenced for a study of patients and donors after allogeneic stem cell transplantation. TCRdb used MiXCR to reprocess the RT-PCR reads, holding one entry per CDR3 protein. This table holds 400,000 to 500,000 distinct CDR3 sequences, 16% found once. This clonotype was recorded a few times. The CDR3 is 16 residues long. Germline loops: CDR1 SGHRS, CDR2 YFSETQ. V was clipped by 1 base and J by 10 bases; unmatched bases: 7. The receptor's source is a human donor who was either an allogeneic HSCT recipient or a stem cell or donor lymphocyte infusion donor (not recorded which). It is not recorded whose cells these are; they may come from a transplant donor. Specimen: blood, either unsorted or a sorted T cell fraction (not recorded which). The chain joins TRBV5-1 to TRBJ1-6, with 11 nucleotides matching TRBD1. The CDR3 region has the DNA TGCGCCAGCAGCTTGAGGACAGGGGGCGAGGGATCACCCCTCCACTTT. Its translation is CASSLRTGGEGSPLHF.